Listed below are T cell receptor beta chains from one sample, sequenced in a study of blood T cells in healthy people across ages. MiXCR was run by TCRdb on the 5' RACE reads, yielding one entry per CDR3 protein. The repertoire has hundreds of thousands of distinct CDR3 sequences, about 25% of them found once; the top ten carry 9.4%. The same data also went into a second study, on T cells of mothers and their children.

Sequenced input: blood. The origin of the receptors is a boy aged 5-17 years in good health. Both conserved end residues are part of each CDR3. The D gene is left open where the match is weak. Clone size is stated in some rows and not others, as once, few, many or a class when expanded.

D gene	J gene	clone size	V gene	CDR3 DNA	CDR3 protein
NA	TRBJ1-4	NA	TRBV12-3/TRBV12-4	TGTGCCAGCACCTTGGGGGTTGTAGGGGAACTGTTTTTT	CASTLGVVGELFF
NA	TRBJ2-3	NA	TRBV29-1	TGCAGCGAAAGGAAGGGAGGAGATACGCAGTATTTT	CSERKGGDTQYF
NA	TRBJ1-1	NA	TRBV6-5	TGTGCCAGCAGTTACCGGGGGGCCGCTAATGAAGCTTTCTTT	CASSYRGAANEAFF
NA	TRBJ2-2	few	TRBV5-1	TGCGCCAGCAGCCTTCAGGGCGTCGGGGAGCTGTTTTTT	CASSLQGVGELFF
NA	TRBJ2-2	few	TRBV9	TGTGCCAGCAGCGTAACCCCAGACACCGGGGAGCTGTTTTTT	CASSVTPDTGELFF
TRBD2	TRBJ2-7	NA	TRBV29-1	TGCAGCGTTTTGGGGGAGGGGAGCTCCTACGAGCAGTACTTC	CSVLGEGSSYEQYF
NA	TRBJ1-5	few	TRBV6-5	TGTGCCAGCAGTTACTCGAACAGGAGGGGTCAGCCCCAGCATTTT	CASSYSNRRGQPQHF
NA	TRBJ2-7	once	TRBV29-1	TGCAGCGTTGAAGAAGGCGCAGGTGAAGGTTCCGAGCAGTACTTC	CSVEEGAGEGSEQYF
TRBD2	TRBJ2-3	NA	TRBV28	TGTGCCAGCAGTGACCCCGGGACTAGCGGCCTAAGCCCCACAGATACGCAGTATTTT	CASSDPGTSGLSPTDTQYF
TRBD2	TRBJ2-1	few	TRBV20-1	TGCAGTGCTAACCTAGCGGGGGAGAGCTCCTACAATGAGCAGTTCTTC	CSANLAGESSYNEQFF
NA	TRBJ2-1	many	TRBV4-1	TGCGCCAGCAGCCAAGTGGGGAGCTCCTACAATGAGCAGTTCTTC	CASSQVGSSYNEQFF
NA	TRBJ2-1	few	TRBV5-1	TGCGCCAGCAGCTTGGCGAGTGGGATGTACAATGAGCAGTTCTTC	CASSLASGMYNEQFF
TRBD1	TRBJ2-5	NA	TRBV6-1	TGTGCCAGCAGCAGGACAGGGAGTTTCGGAGAGACCCAGTACTTC	CASSRTGSFGETQYF
NA	TRBJ1-5	NA	TRBV29-1	TGCAGCGTCGCTACCAGGGCGGATAGCAATCAGCCCCAGCATTTT	CSVATRADSNQPQHF
NA	TRBJ2-1	NA	TRBV14	TGTGCCAGCAGCCTCGCTGACTACGTGTCGCAGTTCTTC	CASSLADYVSQFF
NA	TRBJ2-5	NA	TRBV10-3	TGTGCCATCAATAACAGGGAACAAGAGACCCAGTACTTC	CAINNREQETQYF
TRBD1	TRBJ2-5	NA	TRBV4-2	TGTGCCAGCAGCCAAGAGGGGGACAGGGTCCGTGAGACCCAGTACTTC	CASSQEGDRVRETQYF
NA	TRBJ2-2	NA	TRBV5-1	TGCGCCAGCAGCGCTGGGGCGTATGCGAACACCGGGGAGCTGTTTTTT	CASSAGAYANTGELFF
NA	TRBJ2-7	few	TRBV7-2	TGTGACAACCTCAGGGGGGGCCTCTACGAGCAGTACTTC	CDNLRGGLYEQYF
TRBD2	TRBJ2-5	few	TRBV5-1	TGCGCCAGCAGCCTTGGACTAGGCCATATAGGGACCCAGTACTTC	CASSLGLGHIGTQYF
TRBD1	TRBJ2-6	NA	TRBV19	TGTGCCAGTAGTGCCCAGGGACAGCTTCCTGGGGCCAACGTCCTGACTTTC	CASSAQGQLPGANVLTF
TRBD2	TRBJ2-7	NA	TRBV20-1	TGCAGTGCCGCTAGCGGAACTTACGAGCAGTACTTC	CSAASGTYEQYF
NA	TRBJ1-4	NA	TRBV2	TGTGCCAGCAGTGACCAGGGAAACGAAAAACTGTTTTTT	CASSDQGNEKLFF
TRBD1	TRBJ2-2	few	TRBV12-3/TRBV12-4	TGTGCCAGCAGTTCCGACAGGGAATTCACCGGGGAGCTGTTTTTT	CASSSDREFTGELFF
TRBD1	TRBJ1-4	few	TRBV7-2	TGTGCCAGCAGCTTAGGAGGGACAGGGGAAGAAAAACTGTTTTTT	CASSLGGTGEEKLFF
NA	TRBJ2-3	many	TRBV5-6	TGTGCCAGCAGCTTCCCAGGTACAGATACGCAGTATTTT	CASSFPGTDTQYF
TRBD2	TRBJ2-3	few	TRBV6-2/TRBV6-3	TGTGCCAGCAGTTCCGCCGGACTAGCGGCGGATACGCAGTATTTT	CASSSAGLAADTQYF
NA	TRBJ2-3	NA	TRBV14	TGTGCCAGCAGCCCTAGAGGGCCCGGGGGGCTAATGCCAGATACGCAGTATTTT	CASSPRGPGGLMPDTQYF
NA	TRBJ2-1	NA	TRBV20-1	TGCAGTGCTAGAGATTCACTAGCCTGGGCCTACAATGAGCAGTTCTTC	CSARDSLAWAYNEQFF
TRBD2	TRBJ2-5	NA	TRBV20-1	TGCAGTGCCAAAACCGGGACTAGCGGGGTGGAGACCCAGTACTTC	CSAKTGTSGVETQYF
TRBD1	TRBJ1-2	few	TRBV7-8	TGTGCCAGCAGCTTAGCGGGTTTAGGGGGCGATGGCTACACCTTC	CASSLAGLGGDGYTF
NA	TRBJ2-7	NA	TRBV4-1	TGCGCCAGCAGCCAGGAGAACCGGGGCTCCTACGAGCAGTACTTC	CASSQENRGSYEQYF
NA	TRBJ2-1	few	TRBV20-1	TGCAGTGCTAAAAACCCGGGACCGCTGGAGCAGTTCTTC	CSAKNPGPLEQFF
TRBD1	TRBJ2-5	NA	TRBV7-8	TGTGCCAGCAGCTTACCGGCTGGGACAGGGGAAGAGACCCAGTACTTC	CASSLPAGTGEETQYF
NA	TRBJ1-2	NA	TRBV14	TGTGCCAGCAGCCAAGATCGGTATCAGCTCTATGGCTACACCTTC	CASSQDRYQLYGYTF
NA	TRBJ1-4	NA	TRBV4-1	TGCGCCAGCAGCCAAGACGCGACAGGAGGGGACCCAGAAAAACTGTTTTTT	CASSQDATGGDPEKLFF
TRBD2	TRBJ2-6	NA	TRBV2	TGCGCCAGCAGTACGACTAGCGGGAGCAACTCTGGGGCCAACGTCCTGACTTTC	CASSTTSGSNSGANVLTF
TRBD1	TRBJ1-2	NA	TRBV7-9	TGTGCCAGCAGCTTAGTGGGGACAGAAGGGCAAGGCTACACCTTC	CASSLVGTEGQGYTF
NA	TRBJ2-5	few	TRBV28	TGTGCCAGCACCGCCCCCTCCCCAGAGACCCAGTACTTC	CASTAPSPETQYF
TRBD2	TRBJ2-5	NA	TRBV9	TGTGCCAGCAGCACGCCGGGACTAATAGAAGATACCCAGTACTTC	CASSTPGLIEDTQYF
NA	TRBJ2-5	NA	TRBV12-3/TRBV12-4	TGTGCCAGCAGTTTACGGCTTGTCCAAGAGACCCAGTACTTC	CASSLRLVQETQYF
NA	TRBJ2-4	few	TRBV29-1	TGCAGCGTAATAACCTTTGGCATTCAGTACTTC	CSVITFGIQYF
NA	TRBJ2-2	few	TRBV4-1	TGCGCCAGCAGCCAAGGCTGGGGTGGCGCCGGGGAGCTGTTTTTT	CASSQGWGGAGELFF
TRBD2	TRBJ2-3	few	TRBV28	TGTGCCAGCAGTCAAGGACTAGCCGCGCAGTATTTT	CASSQGLAAQYF
TRBD1	TRBJ2-7	few	TRBV4-3	TGCGCCAGCAGCCAAGATCAGGCAGGGGGACCCTACGAGCAGTACTTC	CASSQDQAGGPYEQYF
TRBD2	TRBJ2-5	few	TRBV5-6	TGTGCCAGCAGCTTCATGGGACTAGCGGGAGAGACCCAGTACTTC	CASSFMGLAGETQYF
TRBD2	TRBJ2-1	few	TRBV19	TGTGCCAGTAGTATGAGCGGGAGCAATGAGCAGTTCTTC	CASSMSGSNEQFF
TRBD2	TRBJ2-3	NA	TRBV7-6	TGTGCCAGCAGCTTATTAGGGACTACCTCCTCAGATACGCAGTATTTT	CASSLLGTTSSDTQYF
NA	TRBJ1-1	once	TRBV7-2	TGTGCCAGCAGTCAACTCAAACGGGAAGCTTTCTTT	CASSQLKREAFF